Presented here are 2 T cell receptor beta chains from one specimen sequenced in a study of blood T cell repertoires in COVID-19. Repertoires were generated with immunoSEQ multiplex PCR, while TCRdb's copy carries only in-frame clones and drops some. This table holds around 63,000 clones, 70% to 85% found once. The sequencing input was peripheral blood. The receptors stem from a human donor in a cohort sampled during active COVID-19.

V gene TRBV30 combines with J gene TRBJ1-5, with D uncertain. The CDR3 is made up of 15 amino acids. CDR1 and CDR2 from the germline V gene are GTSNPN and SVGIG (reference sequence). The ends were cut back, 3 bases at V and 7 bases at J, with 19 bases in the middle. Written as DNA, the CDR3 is TGTGCCTGGAGCCCCGTCGGGTTGGCTAGGCAGCCCCAGCATTTT. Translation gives CAWSPVGLARQPQHF.

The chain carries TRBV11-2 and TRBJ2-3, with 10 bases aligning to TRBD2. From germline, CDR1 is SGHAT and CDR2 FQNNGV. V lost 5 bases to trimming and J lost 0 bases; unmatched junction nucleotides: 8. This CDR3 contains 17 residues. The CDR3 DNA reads TGTGCCAGCAGCCTGGGACTAGCGCTAACTAGCACAGATACGCAGTATTTT. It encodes CASSLGLALTSTDTQYF.